These 7 T cell receptor beta chains were all obtained from the same sample, sequenced in a study of T cell responses to AZD1222 COVID-19 vaccine. Libraries were prepared by immunoSEQ multiplex PCR; TCRdb keeps only in-frame clonotypes and omits some of them. Of roughly 100,000 clones listed, roughly 91% are singletons. This specimen consisted of peripheral blood, obtained 28 days after the second AZD1222 dose. These receptors all come from an adult who received the AZD1222 COVID-19 vaccine.

This chain connects TRBV28 to TRBJ2-7; unclear D gene. There are 12 residues in the CDR3. Germline V gene data show CDR1 as MDHEN and CDR2 as SYDVKM. Trimming took 2 bases from V and 3 from J, leaving 5 bases between them. CDR3 region: CASSLQYYEQYF. The CDR3 DNA sequence: TGTGCCAGCAGTTTACAATACTACGAGCAGTACTTC. The complete variable domain, with remaining parts taken from reference TRBV28 and TRBJ2-7, reads DVKVTQSSRYLVKRTGEKVFLECVQDMDHENMFWYRQDPGLGLRLIYFSYDVKMKEKGDIPEGYSVSREKKERFSLILESASTNQTSMYLCASSLQYYEQYFGPGTRLTVT.

The chain links TRBV5-4 to TRBJ2-1, with TRBD2 matching over 13 bases. CDR1 is SGHNT, CDR2 YYREEE, per germline (reference sequence). CDR3 length: 16 amino acids. The trim removed 1 base at V and 4 bases at J, leaving 2 bases unmatched. The CDR3 DNA follows: TGTGCCAGCAGCTTGAAGACTAGCGGGGGGTACAATGAGCAGTTCTTC. It encodes CASSLKTSGGYNEQFF.

V gene TRBV7-2 combines with J gene TRBJ1-5, with 7 bases matching TRBD1. V lost 5 bases and J lost 7; bases outside the gene matches: 8. The CDR3 has 14 amino acids. Germline lookup yields CDR1 SGHTA and CDR2 FQGNSA. CDR3 residues: CASSPNRGRQPQHF. The CDR3 region has the DNA TGTGCCAGCAGCCCGAACAGGGGTCGCCAGCCCCAGCATTTT. The whole variable domain, remainder taken from reference TRBV7-2 and TRBJ1-5, is GAGVSQSPSNKVTEKGKDVELRCDPISGHTALYWYRQSLGQGLEFLIYFQGNSAPDKSGLPSDRFSAERTGGSVSTLTIQRTQQEDSAVYLCASSPNRGRQPQHFGDGTRLSIL.

CDR3: CASSLAPPLGDIQYF. The CDR3, as DNA: TGTGCCAGCAGCTTGGCCCCCCCCCTGGGCGACATTCAGTACTTC. The chain combines TRBV5-4 with TRBJ2-4; D uncertain. Germline V gene data show CDR1 as SGHNT and CDR2 as YYREEE (reference sequence). V was trimmed by 0 bases and J by 8 bases, leaving 15 bases between them. This CDR3 is 15 amino acids long.

The chain links TRBV11-2 to TRBJ1-1; the D gene is possibly TRBD1 (6 bases). CDR3 length equals 14 residues. The V gene lost 5 bases and the J gene lost 3 bases, with 13 bases spanning the gap. The germline CDR1 and CDR2 sequences are SGHAT and FQNNGV. DNA of the CDR3: TGTGCCAGCAGCCGAGGGGGGTCGGACACTGAAGCTTTCTTT. The encoded protein is CASSRGGSDTEAFF.

About this clone: At one boundary the junction diverges from the germline segment, which might be a read error. The rearrangement uses TRBV6-5 and TRBJ2-1; maybe TRBD2 (6 bases). The CDR3 sequence is 15 residues long. CDR1 is MNHEY and CDR2 is SVGAGI in the germline V gene. CDR3 nucleotides: TGTGCCAGCAGTTACTCGAAAGGAGGGGTGGCGAGAGAAATCTTC. Its translation is CASSYSKGGVAREIF.

CDR3 DNA sequence: TGCGCCAGCACAGGCGGCGGGGGCTACACCTTC. It is translated as CASTGGGGYTF. The V call is TRBV5-1, the J call TRBJ1-2; the D is unclear. Germline CDR1 reads SGHRS; CDR2 reads YFSETQ. The ends were cut back, 6 bases at V and 8 bases at J, with 11 bases in the middle. The CDR3 is made up of 11 amino acids.